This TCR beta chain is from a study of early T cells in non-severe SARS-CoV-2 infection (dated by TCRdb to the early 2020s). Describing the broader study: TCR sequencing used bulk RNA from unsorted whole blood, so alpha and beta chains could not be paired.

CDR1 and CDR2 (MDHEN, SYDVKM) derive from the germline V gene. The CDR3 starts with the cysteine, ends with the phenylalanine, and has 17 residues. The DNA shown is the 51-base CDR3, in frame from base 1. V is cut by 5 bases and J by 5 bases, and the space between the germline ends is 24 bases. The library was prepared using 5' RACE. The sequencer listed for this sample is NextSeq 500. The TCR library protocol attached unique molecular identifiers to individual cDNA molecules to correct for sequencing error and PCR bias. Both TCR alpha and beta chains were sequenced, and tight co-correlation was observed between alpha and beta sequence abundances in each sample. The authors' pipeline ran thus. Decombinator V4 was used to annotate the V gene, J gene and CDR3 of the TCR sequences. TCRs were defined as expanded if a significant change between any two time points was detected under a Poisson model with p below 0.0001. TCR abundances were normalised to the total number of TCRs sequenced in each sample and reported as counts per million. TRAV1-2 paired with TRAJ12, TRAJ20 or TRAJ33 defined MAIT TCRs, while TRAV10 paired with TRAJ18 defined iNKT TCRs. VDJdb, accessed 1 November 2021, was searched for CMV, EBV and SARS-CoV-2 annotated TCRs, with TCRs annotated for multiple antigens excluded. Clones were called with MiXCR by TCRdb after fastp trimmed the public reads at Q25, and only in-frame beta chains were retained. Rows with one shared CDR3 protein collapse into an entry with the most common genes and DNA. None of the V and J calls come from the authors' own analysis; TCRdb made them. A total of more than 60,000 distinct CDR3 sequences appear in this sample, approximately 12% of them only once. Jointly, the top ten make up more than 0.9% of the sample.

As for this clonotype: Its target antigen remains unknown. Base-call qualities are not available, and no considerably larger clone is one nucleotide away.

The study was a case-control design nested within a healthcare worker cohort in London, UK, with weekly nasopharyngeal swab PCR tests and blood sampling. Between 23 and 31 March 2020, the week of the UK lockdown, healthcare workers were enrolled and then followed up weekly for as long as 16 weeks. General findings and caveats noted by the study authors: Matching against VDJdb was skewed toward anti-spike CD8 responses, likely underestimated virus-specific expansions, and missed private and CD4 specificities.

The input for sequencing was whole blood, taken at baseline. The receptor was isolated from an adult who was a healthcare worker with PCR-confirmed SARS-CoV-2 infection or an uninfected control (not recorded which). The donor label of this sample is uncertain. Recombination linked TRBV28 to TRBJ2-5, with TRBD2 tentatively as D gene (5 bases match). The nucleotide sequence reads TGTGCCAGCAGTCCCCTCTTGGCAGGTGATTCGGGGGAGACCCAGTACTTC. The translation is CASSPLLAGDSGETQYF.